These T cell receptor beta chains were read from a single sample in a study of blood T cell repertoires in COVID-19. Clones were read by immunoSEQ multiplex PCR, and TCRdb kept only the in-frame ones, dropping some. The table lists a few hundred thousand clones, 84% of them singletons. Sample: peripheral blood. Receptors were obtained from a woman in her sixties who had recovered from COVID-19. CDR3s include the opening cysteine and the closing phenylalanine or tryptophan. The order of the fields is V gene, J gene, clone size, D gene, CDR3 protein, CDR3 DNA. The D gene is left open where the match is weak. The listing skips clone size in some rows; elsewhere it reads once, few, many or a size class.

v_call: TRBV4-2
j_call: TRBJ1-6
clone_size: -
d_call: -
cdr3_aa: CASSQDPGASSPLHF
cdr3_nt: TGTGCCAGCAGCCAAGATCCAGGGGCAAGTTCACCCCTCCACTTT

v_call: TRBV2
j_call: TRBJ2-1
clone_size: -
d_call: TRBD2
cdr3_aa: CASSDMSGADDEQFF
cdr3_nt: TGTGCCAGCAGTGATATGAGCGGGGCCGACGATGAGCAGTTCTTC

v_call: TRBV3-1/TRBV3-2
j_call: TRBJ2-2
clone_size: -
d_call: TRBD2
cdr3_aa: CASSQQLAAGELFF
cdr3_nt: TGTGCCAGCAGCCAGCAACTAGCGGCCGGGGAGCTGTTTTTT

v_call: TRBV19
j_call: TRBJ1-4
clone_size: -
d_call: TRBD1
cdr3_aa: CASSTTGGSEKLFF
cdr3_nt: TGTGCCAGTAGTACGACAGGGGGAAGTGAAAAACTGTTTTTT

v_call: TRBV19
j_call: TRBJ2-6
clone_size: -
d_call: -
cdr3_aa: CATSDRSHSGANVLTF
cdr3_nt: TGTGCCACTTCAGACAGGTCGCACTCTGGGGCCAACGTCCTGACTTTC

v_call: TRBV7-2
j_call: TRBJ2-3
clone_size: -
d_call: -
cdr3_aa: CASSFWQGEGTDTQYF
cdr3_nt: TGTGCCAGCAGCTTCTGGCAGGGGGAGGGCACAGATACGCAGTATTTT

v_call: TRBV4-3
j_call: TRBJ2-4
clone_size: -
d_call: -
cdr3_aa: CASSQERGDIQYF
cdr3_nt: TGCGCCAGCAGCCAAGAACGAGGAGACATTCAGTACTTC

v_call: TRBV19
j_call: TRBJ2-7
clone_size: -
d_call: TRBD2
cdr3_aa: CASSPLAGIYEQYF
cdr3_nt: TGTGCCAGTAGTCCCCTAGCGGGGATCTACGAGCAGTACTTC

v_call: TRBV5-5
j_call: TRBJ2-1
clone_size: few
d_call: TRBD2
cdr3_aa: CASSYGLAGGPSEQFF
cdr3_nt: TGTGCCAGCAGCTACGGACTAGCGGGGGGGCCTAGTGAGCAGTTCTTC

v_call: TRBV5-1
j_call: TRBJ1-2
clone_size: -
d_call: -
cdr3_aa: CASSLLSGTNYGYTF
cdr3_nt: TGCGCCAGCAGCTTGTTATCGGGAACTAACTATGGCTACACCTTC

v_call: TRBV24-1
j_call: TRBJ2-2
clone_size: -
d_call: -
cdr3_aa: CATTGPGELFF
cdr3_nt: TGTGCCACCACAGGGCCCGGGGAGCTGTTTTTT

v_call: TRBV18
j_call: TRBJ1-2
clone_size: -
d_call: TRBD1
cdr3_aa: CASSPRTGGADYGYTF
cdr3_nt: TGTGCCAGCTCACCCCGAACAGGGGGCGCTGACTATGGCTACACCTTC

v_call: TRBV30
j_call: TRBJ2-6
clone_size: -
d_call: -
cdr3_aa: CAWSLDNSGANVLTF
cdr3_nt: TGTGCCTGGAGTTTGGACAACTCTGGGGCCAACGTCCTGACTTTC

v_call: TRBV5-1
j_call: TRBJ2-1
clone_size: -
d_call: -
cdr3_aa: CASSLSGLSNEQFF
cdr3_nt: TGCGCCAGCAGCTTGTCCGGACTTTCCAATGAGCAGTTCTTC

v_call: TRBV10-3
j_call: TRBJ2-2
clone_size: -
d_call: -
cdr3_aa: CAITQGSGELFF
cdr3_nt: TGTGCCATCACCCAGGGCTCCGGGGAGCTGTTTTTT